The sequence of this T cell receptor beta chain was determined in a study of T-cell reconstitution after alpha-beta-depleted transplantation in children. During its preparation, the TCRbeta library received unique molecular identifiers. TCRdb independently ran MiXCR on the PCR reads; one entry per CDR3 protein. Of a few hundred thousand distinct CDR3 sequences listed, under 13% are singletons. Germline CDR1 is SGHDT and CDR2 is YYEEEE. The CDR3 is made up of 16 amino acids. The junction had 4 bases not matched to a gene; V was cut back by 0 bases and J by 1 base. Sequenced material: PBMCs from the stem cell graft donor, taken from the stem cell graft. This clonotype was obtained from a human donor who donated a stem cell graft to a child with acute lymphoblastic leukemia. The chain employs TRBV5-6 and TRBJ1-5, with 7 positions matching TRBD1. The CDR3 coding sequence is TGTGCCAGCAGCTTGGCGACAGGGACAAGCAATCAGCCCCAGCATTTT. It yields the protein CASSLATGTSNQPQHF.